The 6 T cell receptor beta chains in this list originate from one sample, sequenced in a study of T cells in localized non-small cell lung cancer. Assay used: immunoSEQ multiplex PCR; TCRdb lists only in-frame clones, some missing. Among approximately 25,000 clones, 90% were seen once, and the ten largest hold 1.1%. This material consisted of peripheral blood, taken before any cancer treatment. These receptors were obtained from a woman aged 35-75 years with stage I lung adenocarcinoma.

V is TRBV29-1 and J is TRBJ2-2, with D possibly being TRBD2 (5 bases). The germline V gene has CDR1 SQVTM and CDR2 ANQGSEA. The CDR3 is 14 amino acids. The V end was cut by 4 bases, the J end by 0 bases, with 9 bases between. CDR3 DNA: TGCAGCGTTGGTGCCGGGGCGAACACCGGGGAGCTGTTTTTT. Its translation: CSVGAGANTGELFF.

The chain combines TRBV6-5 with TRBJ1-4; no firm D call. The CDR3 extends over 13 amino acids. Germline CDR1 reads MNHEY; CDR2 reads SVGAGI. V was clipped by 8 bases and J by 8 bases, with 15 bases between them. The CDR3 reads CASGDRIQEKLFF. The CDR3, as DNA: TGTGCCAGCGGGGATCGTATCCAAGAAAAACTGTTTTTT.

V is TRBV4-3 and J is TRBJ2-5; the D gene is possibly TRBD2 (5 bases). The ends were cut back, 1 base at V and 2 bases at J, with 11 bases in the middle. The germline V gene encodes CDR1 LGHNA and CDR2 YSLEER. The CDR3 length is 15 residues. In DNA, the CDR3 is TGCGCCAGCAGCCAAGGGTCGGGATTTCAAGAGACCCAGTACTTC. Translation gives CASSQGSGFQETQYF.

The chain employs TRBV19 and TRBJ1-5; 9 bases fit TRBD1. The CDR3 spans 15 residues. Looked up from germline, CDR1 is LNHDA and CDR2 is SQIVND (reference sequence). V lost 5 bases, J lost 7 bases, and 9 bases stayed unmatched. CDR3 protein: CASSDHRGRGQPQHF. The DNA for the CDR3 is TGTGCCAGTAGTGATCACAGGGGGCGAGGCCAGCCCCAGCATTTT.

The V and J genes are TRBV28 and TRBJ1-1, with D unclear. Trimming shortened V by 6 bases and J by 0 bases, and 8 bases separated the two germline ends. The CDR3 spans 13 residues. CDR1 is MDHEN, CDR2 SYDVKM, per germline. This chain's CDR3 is CASRGRLNTEAFF. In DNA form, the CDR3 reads TGTGCCAGCAGAGGACGGCTGAACACTGAAGCTTTCTTT.

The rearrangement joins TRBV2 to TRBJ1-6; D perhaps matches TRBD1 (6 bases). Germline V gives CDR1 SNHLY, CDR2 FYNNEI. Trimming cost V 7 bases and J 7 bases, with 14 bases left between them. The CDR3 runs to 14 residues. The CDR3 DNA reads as TGTGCCAGCATCACCAGGACAGCAAATTCACCCCTCCACTTT. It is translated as CASITRTANSPLHF.